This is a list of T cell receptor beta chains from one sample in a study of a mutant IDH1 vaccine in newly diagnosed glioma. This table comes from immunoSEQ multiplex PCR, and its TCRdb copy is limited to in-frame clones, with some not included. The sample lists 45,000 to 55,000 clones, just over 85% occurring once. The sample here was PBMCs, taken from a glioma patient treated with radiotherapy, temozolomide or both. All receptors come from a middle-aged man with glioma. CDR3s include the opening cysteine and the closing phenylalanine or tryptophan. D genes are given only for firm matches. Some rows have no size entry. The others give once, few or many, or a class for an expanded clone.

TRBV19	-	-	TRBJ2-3	CASSRASPSSTQYF	TGTGCCAGTAGTCGTGCAAGCCCCTCGAGCACGCAGTATTTT
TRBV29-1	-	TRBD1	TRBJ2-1	CSVDRQGKSYNEQFF	TGCAGCGTTGACCGACAGGGGAAGTCCTACAATGAGCAGTTCTTC
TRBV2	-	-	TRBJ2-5	CASNIGAPRYF	TGTGCCAGCAACATAGGGGCCCCCAGGTACTTC
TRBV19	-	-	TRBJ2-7	CASSMGLPYEQYF	TGTGCCAGTAGTATGGGGCTACCCTACGAGCAGTACTTC
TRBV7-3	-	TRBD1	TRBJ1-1	CASSIDRGRVTEAFF	TGTGCCAGCAGCATAGACAGGGGGCGGGTAACTGAAGCTTTCTTT
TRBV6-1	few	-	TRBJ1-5	CASSEWAGALWPQHF	TGTGCCAGCAGTGAATGGGCGGGGGCCCTGTGGCCCCAGCATTTT
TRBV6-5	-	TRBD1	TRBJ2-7	CASAFRDSAYEQYF	TGTGCCAGCGCCTTTAGGGACAGTGCCTACGAGCAGTACTTC
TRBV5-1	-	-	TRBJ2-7	CASSSGYEQYF	TGCGCCAGCAGCTCCGGCTACGAGCAGTACTTC
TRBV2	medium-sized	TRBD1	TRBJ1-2	CASSRDRGLYGYTF	TGTGCCAGCAGTAGGGACAGGGGCCTCTATGGCTACACCTTC
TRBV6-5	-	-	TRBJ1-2	CASRITRGGYGYTF	TGTGCCAGCAGGATAACCCGTGGCGGCTATGGCTACACCTTC
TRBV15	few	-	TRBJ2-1	CATSRDPRGNEQFF	TGTGCCACCAGCAGAGATCCAAGAGGCAATGAGCAGTTCTTC
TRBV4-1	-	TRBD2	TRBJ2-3	CASSQGRLAGGADTQYF	TGCGCCAGCAGCCAAGGGCGACTAGCGGGAGGGGCCGATACGCAGTATTTT
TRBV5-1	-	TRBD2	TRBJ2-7	CASSPGTSGIEQYF	TGCGCCAGCAGCCCCGGGACTAGCGGGATCGAGCAGTACTTC
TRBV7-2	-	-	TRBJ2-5	CASSLDAVQETQYF	TGTGCCAGCAGCTTAGATGCAGTCCAAGAGACCCAGTACTTC
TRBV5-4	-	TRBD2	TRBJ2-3	CASSLPGLALDTQYF	TGTGCCAGCAGCTTACCGGGACTAGCGTTAGATACGCAGTATTTT
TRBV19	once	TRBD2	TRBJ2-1	CASSRLAGGSEQFF	TGTGCCAGTAGTCGTCTAGCGGGTGGAAGTGAGCAGTTCTTC
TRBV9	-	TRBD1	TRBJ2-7	CASSDRVGEQYF	TGTGCCAGCAGTGACAGGGTCGGTGAGCAGTACTTC
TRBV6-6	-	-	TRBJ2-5	CASSYRGDKAGTQYF	TGTGCCAGCAGTTACCGGGGCGACAAAGCGGGGACCCAGTACTTC
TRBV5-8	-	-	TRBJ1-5	CASSPRMVDQPQHF	TGTGCCAGCAGCCCGAGGATGGTGGACCAGCCCCAGCATTTT
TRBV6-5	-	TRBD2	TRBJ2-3	CASSYSPSGGGDTQYF	TGTGCCAGCAGTTACTCACCTAGCGGGGGGGGAGATACGCAGTATTTT
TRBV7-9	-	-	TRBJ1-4	CASSLASAVEKLFF	TGTGCCAGCAGCTTAGCCTCGGCAGTTGAAAAACTGTTTTTT
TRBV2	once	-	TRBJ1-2	CASTQDKRSGYTF	TGTGCCAGCACCCAGGACAAGAGGAGTGGCTACACCTTC
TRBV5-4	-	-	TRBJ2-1	CASSIPGDRNEQFF	TGTGCCAGCAGCATCCCCGGGGACCGTAATGAGCAGTTCTTC
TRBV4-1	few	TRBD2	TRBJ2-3	CASSQVGLAATDTQYF	TGCGCCAGCAGCCAAGTGGGTCTAGCGGCCACAGATACGCAGTATTTT
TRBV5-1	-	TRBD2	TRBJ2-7	CASSTTQGSTSGRAFYEQYF	TGCGCCAGCAGCACGACACAGGGTTCGACTAGCGGGAGGGCCTTCTACGAGCAGTACTTC
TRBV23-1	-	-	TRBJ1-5	CASSRESSNQPQHF	TGCGCCAGCAGCAGGGAGAGTTCCAATCAGCCCCAGCATTTT
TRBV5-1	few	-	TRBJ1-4	CASSPGAVYEKLFF	TGCGCCAGCAGCCCCGGGGCAGTCTATGAAAAACTGTTTTTT
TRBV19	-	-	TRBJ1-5	CASSMGDYSNQPQHF	TGTGCCAGTAGTATGGGGGATTATAGCAATCAGCCCCAGCATTTT
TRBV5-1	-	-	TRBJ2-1	CASSLAPAGASRGEQFF	TGCGCCAGCAGCTTGGCACCCGCAGGGGCCTCGCGGGGTGAGCAGTTCTTC
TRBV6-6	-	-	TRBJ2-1	CASRGPKSEQFF	TGTGCCAGCAGGGGTCCTAAGAGTGAGCAGTTCTTC
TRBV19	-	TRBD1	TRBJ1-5	CASSRTQGGHQPQHF	TGTGCCAGTAGCAGGACCCAGGGGGGCCATCAGCCCCAGCATTTT
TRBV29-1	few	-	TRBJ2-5	CSAGGRTNQETQYF	TGCAGCGCCGGAGGACGGACAAACCAAGAGACCCAGTACTTC
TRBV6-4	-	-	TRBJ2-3	CASSDETGRDTQYF	TGTGCCAGCAGTGATGAGACTGGTCGGGATACGCAGTATTTT
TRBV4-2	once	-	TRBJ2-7	CASSQGRELNEQYF	TGTGCCAGCAGCCAAGGTCGGGAGTTGAACGAGCAGTACTTC
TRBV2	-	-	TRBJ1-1	CASSFLQENTEAFF	TGTGCCAGCAGTTTCTTACAGGAGAACACTGAAGCTTTCTTT
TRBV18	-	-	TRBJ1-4	CASSPRQAHGEKLFF	TGTGCCAGCTCACCACGCCAGGCCCACGGGGAAAAACTGTTTTTT
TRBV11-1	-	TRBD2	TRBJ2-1	CASTWGGEANEQFF	TGTGCCAGCACCTGGGGGGGAGAAGCAAATGAGCAGTTCTTC
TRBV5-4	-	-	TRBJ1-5	CASGIRGNQPQHF	TGTGCCAGCGGGATCCGGGGGAATCAGCCCCAGCATTTT
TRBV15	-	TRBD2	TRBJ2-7	CATSRGSGGSYEQYF	TGTGCCACCAGCAGAGGTAGCGGGGGCTCCTACGAGCAGTACTTC
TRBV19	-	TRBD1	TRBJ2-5	CASSHRGLSETQYF	TGTGCCAGTAGTCACAGGGGGTTGTCAGAGACCCAGTACTTC
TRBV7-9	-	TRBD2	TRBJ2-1	CASSPIRGSGHNEQFF	TGTGCCAGCAGCCCTATTCGCGGGAGTGGACACAATGAGCAGTTCTTC
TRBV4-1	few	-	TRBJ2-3	CASSQDRETGDTDTQYF	TGCGCCAGCAGCCAAGACCGCGAGACAGGAGACACAGATACGCAGTATTTT
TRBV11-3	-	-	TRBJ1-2	CASILVGPYWYGYTF	TGTGCCAGCATCTTAGTGGGCCCCTATTGGTATGGCTACACCTTC
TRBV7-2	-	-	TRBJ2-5	CASSLGTDIQETQYF	TGTGCCAGCAGCTTAGGGACAGACATCCAAGAGACCCAGTACTTC
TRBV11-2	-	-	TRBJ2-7	CASSLRGLEQYF	TGTGCCAGCAGCTTACGAGGGCTCGAGCAGTACTTC
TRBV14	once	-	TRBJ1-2	CASSQYGQSYGYTF	TGTGCCAGCAGCCAATATGGGCAGTCGTATGGCTACACCTTC
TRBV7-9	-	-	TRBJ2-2	CASSWGSGETGELFF	TGTGCCAGCAGTTGGGGCTCAGGGGAAACCGGGGAGCTGTTTTTT
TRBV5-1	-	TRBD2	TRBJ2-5	CASRGNSAGVTETQYF	TGCGCCAGCAGAGGTAATTCAGCGGGAGTAACGGAGACCCAGTACTTC